Listed here is a single T cell receptor beta chain. Its antigen is currently unknown. Germline trimming cut 6 bases from V and 5 bases from J; bases unmatched to any gene: 6. The CDR3 spans 13 residues. Germline V gives CDR1 SGHAT, CDR2 FQNNGV. The data stem from a study of cytomegalovirus exposure and HLA in healthy donors. Study-wide results and limits: According to an earlier analysis, most TCR beta V segments yielded productive rearrangements about 90% or about 30% of the time. Published work reported that the classifier diagnosed cytomegalovirus status with high specificity and sensitivity.

The PCR ran on 60 Vbeta and 13 Jbeta primers. Produced via immunoSEQ multiplex PCR; TCRdb's table is partial and in-frame only. Its table records some 150,000 clones. The chain is built from TRBV11-2 and TRBJ2-5, with TRBD1 matching 7 bases. The clonotype comes from a woman younger than 35 in good health and CMV-seronegative. The sample comprised PBMCs. The CDR3 DNA is TGTGCCAGCAGTGGACAGGTGGAGGAGACCCAGTACTTC. Translating gives CASSGQVEETQYF. The full variable domain, rest sourced from reference TRBV11-2 and TRBJ2-5, is EAGVAQSPRYKIIEKRQSVAFWCNPISGHATLYWYQQILGQGPKLLIQFQNNGVVDDSQLPKDRFSAERLKGVDSTLKIQPAKLEDSAVYLCASSGQVEETQYFGPGTRLLVL.